Following are 22 T cell receptor beta chains from one sample sequenced in a study of molecular identifiers for immune sequencing clone quantification. TCRdb independently ran MiXCR on the PCR reads; one entry per CDR3 protein. The sample includes about half a million distinct CDR3 sequences, 20% to 25% of them seen just once. The sample taken for sequencing was naive CD8+ T cells from blood, with Jurkat cell RNA spiked in. Subset reported: FACS-sorted CD8+CD4-CCR7+CD45RA+ naive T cells. The receptors here all came from a human donor in good health. Some libraries in this study had Jurkat cell RNA spiked in.

This clonotype has at least ten counts. This chain uses TRBV28 with TRBJ2-5; no clear D gene. The ends were cut back, 2 bases at V and 4 bases at J, with 11 bases in the middle. The germline V gene encodes CDR1 MDHEN and CDR2 SYDVKM. This CDR3 is built from 14 residues. The CDR3 DNA sequence: TGTGCCAGCAGTTTAACAGAGCTCCCAGAGACCCAGTACTTC. It translates to CASSLTELPETQYF.

V gene TRBV28 combines with J gene TRBJ1-1, with D perhaps TRBD1 (6 bases). Germline values: CDR1 MDHEN, CDR2 SYDVKM. Between the trimmed V and J ends, which lost 3 bases and 2 bases, there was a span of 16 bases. The CDR3 consists of 16 residues. CDR3 region: CASSFLLGGANTEAFF. CDR3 DNA: TGTGCCAGCAGTTTTTTATTGGGGGGCGCAAACACTGAAGCTTTCTTT. The full variable domain, in which reference TRBV28 and TRBJ1-1 provide the parts outside the CDR3, is DVKVTQSSRYLVKRTGEKVFLECVQDMDHENMFWYRQDPGLGLRLIYFSYDVKMKEKGDIPEGYSVSREKKERFSLILESASTNQTSMYLCASSFLLGGANTEAFFGQGTRLTVV.

This clonotype was picked up a small number of times. The V gene is TRBV7-6, the J gene TRBJ1-1; D is unresolved. CDR1 is SGHVS, CDR2 FNYEAQ, per germline. The CDR3 sequence is 15 residues long. Deletions cut 1 base from V and 2 bases from J, with 11 bases between. CDR3 protein: CASSLGPGSNTEAFF. CDR3 DNA: TGTGCCAGCAGCTTAGGGCCGGGATCCAACACTGAAGCTTTCTTT.

In the case of this clonotype: One end of the junction is discordant with germline, which a read error may explain. This chain joins TRBV13 and TRBJ2-7; D is uncertain. The V gene's germline CDR1 is PRHDT and CDR2 FYEKMQ (reference sequence). The CDR3 has 12 amino acids. CDR3 in DNA: TGTGCCAGCAGCGTAGGGCCCTTCGAGCAGTACTTC. Translation gives CASSVGPFEQYF.

Points on this clonotype: A much larger clone lies a single base off, so this may be a read error. The CDR3 carries no conserved terminal phenylalanine or tryptophan, so it likely arises from a read error. The chain combines TRBV5-6 with TRBJ1-1; D gene ambiguous. CDR3 size: 13 residues. Trimming pared 4 bases from V and 0 bases from J, leaving 7 bases between. In germline, CDR1 is SGHDT, CDR2 YYEEEE. CDR3 residues: CASSIGLNTEAFI. Here the CDR3 DNA reads TGTGCCAGCAGCATCGGACTGAACACTGAAGCTTTCATT.

Points on this clonotype: A much larger clone lies a single base off, so this may be a read error. V and J are TRBV24-1 and TRBJ2-2, with D uncertain. Germline-derived CDR1 and CDR2 are KGHDR and SFDVKD. Trimming stripped 9 bases from V and 3 bases from J, with 13 bases between. This CDR3 has 14 residues. The CDR3 spells CATFPDDYTGELFF. CDR3 bases: TGTGCCACCTTCCCCGACGACTACACCGGGGAGCTGTTTTTT.

With regard to this clonotype: This may stem from a read error, because a much larger clone lies one nucleotide away. The genes are TRBV19 and TRBJ2-7; unclear D gene. Trimming stripped 4 bases from V and 1 base from J, with 14 bases between. In germline, CDR1 is LNHDA, CDR2 SQIVND (reference sequence). This CDR3 spans 15 amino acids. The CDR3 bases are TGTGCCAGTAGTACTGCCGAGGCAGTTTCCTACGAGCAGTACTTC. Translating it yields CASSTAEAVSYEQYF. The full variable domain, in which reference TRBV19 and TRBJ2-7 provide the parts outside the CDR3, is DGGITQSPKYLFRKEGQNVTLSCEQNLNHDAMYWYRQDPGQGLRLIYYSQIVNDFQKGDIAEGYSVSREKKESFPLTVTSAQKNPTAFYLCASSTAEAVSYEQYFGPGTRLTVT.

This clonotype was counted once. The rearrangement uses TRBV4-2 and TRBJ2-2; a weak D match, TRBD2 (6 bases). Trimming left V 7 bases short and J 5 bases short, with 17 bases between. The CDR3 has 15 amino acids. CDR1 and CDR2 (germline): LGHNA, YNFKEQ. For the CDR3, the DNA is TGTGCCAGCAAGGATAGCGGAGGAGGAACCGGGGAGCTGTTTTTT. It codes for CASKDSGGGTGELFF.

This clonotype was observed many times. This chain uses TRBV5-1 with TRBJ1-4; 10 nucleotides match TRBD1. The V and J ends lost 3 bases and 0 bases, in that order; junction bases with no gene match: 2. Germline CDR1 reads SGHRS; CDR2 reads YFSETQ. This CDR3 has 16 amino acids. DNA of the CDR3: TGCGCCAGCAGCTCCGGACAGGGGGCAACTAATGAAAAACTGTTTTTT. This gives the protein CASSSGQGATNEKLFF.

This clonotype was counted at least ten times. The V and J genes are TRBV27 and TRBJ2-4; 8 bases are a match to TRBD2. The CDR3 sequence is 16 residues long. V lost 6 bases and J lost 0; bases outside the gene matches: 7. Germline V gene sequence: CDR1 MNHEY, CDR2 SMNVEV (reference sequence). The CDR3 loop is CASRTLAEEAKNIQYF. The CDR3, as DNA: TGTGCCAGCAGAACACTAGCGGAAGAAGCCAAAAACATTCAGTACTTC.

Many counts were recorded for this clonotype. This chain links TRBV6-5 with TRBJ1-1; D not resolved. Trimming took 11 bases from V and 4 from J, leaving 17 bases between them. The length of the CDR3 is 13 residues. Germline values: CDR1 MNHEY, CDR2 SVGAGI. The CDR3 nucleotides are TGTGCCGTCTCGGCTCACGTGTCCACTGAAGCTTTCTTT. It codes for CAVSAHVSTEAFF.

Concerning this clonotype itself: A much larger clone lies a single base off, so this may be a read error. This sequence joins TRBV2 and TRBJ1-1, with D unresolved. Germline lookup yields CDR1 SNHLY and CDR2 FYNNEI. The CDR3 runs 12 residues. The CDR3 DNA reads TGTGCCAGCATGGCGGGTCACACTGGAGCTTTCTTT. It codes for CASMAGHTGAFF. Supplemented by reference TRBV2 and TRBJ1-1, the full variable domain reads EPEVTQTPSHQVTQMGQEVILRCVPISNHLYFYWYRQILGQKVEFLVSFYNNEISEKSEIFDDQFSVERPDGSNFTLKIRSTKLEDSAMYFCASMAGHTGAFFGQGTRLTVV.

Many counts were recorded for this clonotype. J is TRBJ2-5 and V is TRBV18, with D maybe TRBD2 (5 bases). The CDR3 covers 15 residues. Looked up from germline, CDR1 is KGHSH and CDR2 is LQKENI. V was trimmed by 6 bases and J by 4 bases, leaving 18 bases between them. The CDR3 reads CASSPMPSPGETQYF. The DNA for the CDR3 is TGTGCCAGCTCTCCTATGCCTAGCCCCGGAGAGACCCAGTACTTC. The variable domain in full, with the rest retrieved from reference TRBV18 and TRBJ2-5, is NAGVMQNPRHLVRRRGQEARLRCSPMKGHSHVYWYRQLPEEGLKFMVYLQKENIIDESGMPKERFSAEFPKEGPSILRIQQVVRGDSAAYFCASSPMPSPGETQYFGPGTRLLVL.

This chain connects TRBV28 to TRBJ2-7; the match to TRBD1 covers 7 bases. The germline V gene has CDR1 MDHEN and CDR2 SYDVKM. Germline trimming cut 3 bases from V and 3 bases from J; bases unmatched to any gene: 5. The CDR3 runs 14 residues. The CDR3 spells CASSFGRQGYEQYF. The CDR3 DNA is TGTGCCAGCAGTTTCGGCAGACAGGGCTACGAGCAGTACTTC. The full variable domain, rest sourced from reference TRBV28 and TRBJ2-7, is DVKVTQSSRYLVKRTGEKVFLECVQDMDHENMFWYRQDPGLGLRLIYFSYDVKMKEKGDIPEGYSVSREKKERFSLILESASTNQTSMYLCASSFGRQGYEQYFGPGTRLTVT.

This clonotype was observed a few times. The genes are TRBV6-5 and TRBJ2-5, with 12 bases fitting TRBD2. The trim removed 4 bases at V and 5 bases at J, leaving 8 bases unmatched. Germline CDR1 is MNHEY and CDR2 is SVGAGI. The CDR3 runs to 16 residues. In nucleotides, the CDR3 is TGTGCCAGCAGTTCCCTAGGACTAGCGGGGAAGGAGACCCAGTACTTC. Translating it yields CASSSLGLAGKETQYF.

With regard to this clonotype: A much larger clone differs by one base, so this may be a read error. As the CDR3 is not closed by the conserved phenylalanine or tryptophan, this likely results from a read error. The chain combines TRBV6-2 or TRBV6-3 with TRBJ2-3; 13 nucleotides line up with TRBD2. Trimming removed 0 bases from V and 4 bases from J; junction bases left unmatched: 4. The germline V gene has CDR1 MNHEY and CDR2 SVGEGT. This CDR3 contains 17 residues. The CDR3 nucleotides read TGTGCCAGCAGTTACTCCGGACTAGCGGGAGAGGCAGATACGCAGTATCTT. It yields the protein CASSYSGLAGEADTQYL.

Only a few counts were recorded for this clonotype. This sequence joins TRBV12-3 or TRBV12-4 and TRBJ2-7; D might be TRBD1 (6 bases). The CDR3 consists of 18 residues. V dropped 5 bases and J dropped 0 bases, with 23 bases sitting between them. The CDR3 here is CASSPNRDTKPDSYEQYF. DNA of the CDR3: TGTGCCAGCAGTCCTAACCGGGACACAAAACCCGACTCCTACGAGCAGTACTTC.

The sample holds many counts of this clonotype. CDR3 nucleotides: TGTGCCAGCAGCGTGCTACCAGGGAGCACAGATACGCAGTATTTT. Encoded protein: CASSVLPGSTDTQYF. V is TRBV9 and J is TRBJ2-3; a weak D match, TRBD1 (5 bases). V was trimmed by 2 bases and J by 0 bases, leaving 10 bases between them. The CDR3 totals 15 residues. CDR1 SGDLS and CDR2 YYNGEE come from the germline V gene.

This clonotype was counted at least ten times. This sequence joins TRBV19 and TRBJ2-7, with D possibly being TRBD2 (6 bases). This CDR3 has 13 amino acids. Germline V CDR1 and CDR2: LNHDA, SQIVND (reference sequence). Trimming took 5 bases from V and 12 from J, leaving 20 bases between them. The CDR3 spells CASSLSPGTGPYF. DNA of the CDR3: TGTGCCAGTAGTCTAAGTCCCGGGACTGGCCCGTACTTC. The full variable domain, with the rest looked up from reference TRBV19 and TRBJ2-7, is DGGITQSPKYLFRKEGQNVTLSCEQNLNHDAMYWYRQDPGQGLRLIYYSQIVNDFQKGDIAEGYSVSREKKESFPLTVTSAQKNPTAFYLCASSLSPGTGPYFGPGTRLTVT.

The genes are TRBV19 and TRBJ2-7; 9 bases are shared with TRBD1. V trimming: 7 bases; J trimming: 5 bases; junction bases outside the gene matches: 12. The germline V gene encodes CDR1 LNHDA and CDR2 SQIVND (reference sequence). This CDR3 has 15 amino acids. The CDR3 DNA is TGTGCCAGTAAGCTCACAGGGGGCGCGTTGGACGAGCAGTACTTC. This translates into CASKLTGGALDEQYF.

This clonotype was seen more than once but under ten times. An end of the junction differs from the germline gene, which may be a read error. The chain uses TRBV6-1 and TRBJ1-1; 8 nucleotides match TRBD1. The germline gives CDR1 MNHNS, CDR2 SASEGT. This CDR3 contains 18 residues. The CDR3 protein is CASGESLFAVFSTGEPFF. CDR3 nucleotide sequence: TGTGCCAGCGGTGAAAGCTTATTCGCCGTTTTCTCGACAGGGGAACCTTTCTTT.

This clonotype was seen only a few times. V and J are TRBV6-5 and TRBJ2-3; no clear D gene. Deletions cut 5 bases from V and 5 bases from J, with 8 bases between. Germline V gene data show CDR1 as MNHEY and CDR2 as SVGAGI. The CDR3 is 12 residues long. CDR3 in amino acids: CASSNWGDTQYF. The DNA for the CDR3 is TGTGCCAGCAGTAACTGGGGAGATACGCAGTATTTT.